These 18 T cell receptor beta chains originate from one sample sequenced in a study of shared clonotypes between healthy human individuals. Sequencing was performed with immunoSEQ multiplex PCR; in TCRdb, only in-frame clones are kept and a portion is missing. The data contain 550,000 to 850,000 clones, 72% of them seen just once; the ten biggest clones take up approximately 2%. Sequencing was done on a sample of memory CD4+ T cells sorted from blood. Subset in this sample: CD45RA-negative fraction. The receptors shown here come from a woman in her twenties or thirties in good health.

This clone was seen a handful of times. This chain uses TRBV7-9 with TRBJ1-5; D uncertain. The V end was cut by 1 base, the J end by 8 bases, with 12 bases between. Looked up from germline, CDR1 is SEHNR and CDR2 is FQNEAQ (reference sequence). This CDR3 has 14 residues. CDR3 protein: CASSLGAQDKPQHF. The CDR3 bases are TGTGCCAGCAGCTTAGGAGCTCAAGACAAGCCCCAGCATTTT.

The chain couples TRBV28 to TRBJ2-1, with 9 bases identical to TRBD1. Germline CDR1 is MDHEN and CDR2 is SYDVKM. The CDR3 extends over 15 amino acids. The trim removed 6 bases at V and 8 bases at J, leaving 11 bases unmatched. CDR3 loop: CASRQPGQGLHEQFF. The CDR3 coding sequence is TGTGCCAGCAGGCAACCGGGACAGGGCCTCCATGAGCAGTTCTTC.

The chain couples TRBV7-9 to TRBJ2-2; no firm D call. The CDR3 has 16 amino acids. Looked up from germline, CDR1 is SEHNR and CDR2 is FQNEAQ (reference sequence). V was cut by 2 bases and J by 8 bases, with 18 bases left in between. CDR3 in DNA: TGTGCCAGCAGCTTATTTGAATTTCCCCTCGGAGGGGAGCTGTTTTTT. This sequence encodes CASSLFEFPLGGELFF.

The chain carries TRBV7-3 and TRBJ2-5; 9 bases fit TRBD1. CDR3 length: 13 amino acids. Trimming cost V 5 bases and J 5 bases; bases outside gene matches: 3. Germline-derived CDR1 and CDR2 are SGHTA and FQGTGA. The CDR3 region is CASSATGGETQYF. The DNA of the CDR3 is TGTGCCAGCAGCGCGACAGGGGGGGAGACCCAGTACTTC.

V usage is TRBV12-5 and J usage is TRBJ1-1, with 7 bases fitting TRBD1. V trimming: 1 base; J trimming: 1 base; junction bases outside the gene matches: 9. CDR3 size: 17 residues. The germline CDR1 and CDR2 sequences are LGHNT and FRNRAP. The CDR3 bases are TGTGCTAGTGGTTTGGGACAGGGTGTTTGGGAGAACACTGAAGCTTTCTTT. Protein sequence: CASGLGQGVWENTEAFF.

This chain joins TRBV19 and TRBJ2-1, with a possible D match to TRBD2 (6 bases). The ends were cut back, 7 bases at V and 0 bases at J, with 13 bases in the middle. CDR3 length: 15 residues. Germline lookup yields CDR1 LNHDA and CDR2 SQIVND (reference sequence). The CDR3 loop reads CASTQGSGSYNEQFF. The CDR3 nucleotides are TGTGCCAGTACCCAAGGTAGCGGCTCCTACAATGAGCAGTTCTTC.

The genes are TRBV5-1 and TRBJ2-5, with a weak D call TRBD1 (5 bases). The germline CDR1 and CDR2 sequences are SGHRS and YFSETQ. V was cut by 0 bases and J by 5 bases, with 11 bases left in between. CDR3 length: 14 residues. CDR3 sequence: CASSLGQGEETQYF. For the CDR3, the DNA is TGCGCCAGCAGCTTGGGGCAGGGTGAGGAGACCCAGTACTTC.

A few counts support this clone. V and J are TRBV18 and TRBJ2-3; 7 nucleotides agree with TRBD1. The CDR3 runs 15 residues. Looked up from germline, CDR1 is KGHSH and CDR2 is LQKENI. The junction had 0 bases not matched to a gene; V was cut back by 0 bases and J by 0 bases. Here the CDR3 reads CASSPPQGSTDTQYF. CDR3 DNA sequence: TGTGCCAGCTCACCACCACAGGGGAGCACAGATACGCAGTATTTT.

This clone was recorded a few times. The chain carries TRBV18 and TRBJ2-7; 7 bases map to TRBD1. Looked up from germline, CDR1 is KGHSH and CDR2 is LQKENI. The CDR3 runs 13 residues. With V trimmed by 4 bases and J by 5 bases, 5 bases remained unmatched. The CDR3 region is CASSRNRGNEQYF. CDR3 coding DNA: TGTGCCAGCTCACGGAACAGGGGTAACGAGCAGTACTTC.

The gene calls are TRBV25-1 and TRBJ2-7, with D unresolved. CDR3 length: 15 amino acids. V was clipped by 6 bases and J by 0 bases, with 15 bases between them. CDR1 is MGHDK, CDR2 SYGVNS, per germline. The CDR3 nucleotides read TGTGCCAGCAGCCCTGGAGATCCCTACTCCTACGAGCAGTACTTC. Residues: CASSPGDPYSYEQYF.

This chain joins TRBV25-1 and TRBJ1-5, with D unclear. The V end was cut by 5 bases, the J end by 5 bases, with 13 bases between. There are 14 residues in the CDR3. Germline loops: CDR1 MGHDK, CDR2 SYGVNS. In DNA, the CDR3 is TGTGCCAGCAGTACAAGAGCTCATCATCAGCCCCAGCATTTT. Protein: CASSTRAHHQPQHF. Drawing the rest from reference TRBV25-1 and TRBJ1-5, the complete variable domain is EADIYQTPRYLVIGTGKKITLECSQTMGHDKMYWYQQDPGMELHLIHYSYGVNSTEKGDLSSESTVSRIRTEHFPLTLESARPSHTSQYLCASSTRAHHQPQHFGDGTRLSIL.

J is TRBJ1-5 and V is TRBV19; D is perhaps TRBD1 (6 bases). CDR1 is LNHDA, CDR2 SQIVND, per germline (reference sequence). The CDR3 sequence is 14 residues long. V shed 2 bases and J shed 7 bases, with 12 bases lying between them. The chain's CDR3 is CASSIRGAGQPQHF. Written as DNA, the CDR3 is TGTGCCAGTAGTATACGGGGGGCGGGACAGCCCCAGCATTTT.

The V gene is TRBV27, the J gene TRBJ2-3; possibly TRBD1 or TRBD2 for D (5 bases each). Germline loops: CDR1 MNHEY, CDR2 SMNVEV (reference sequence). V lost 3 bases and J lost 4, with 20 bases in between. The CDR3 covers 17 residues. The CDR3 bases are TGTGCCAGCAGTTTCACAGTGGGGACCCGGGGCGCAGATACGCAGTATTTT. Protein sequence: CASSFTVGTRGADTQYF.

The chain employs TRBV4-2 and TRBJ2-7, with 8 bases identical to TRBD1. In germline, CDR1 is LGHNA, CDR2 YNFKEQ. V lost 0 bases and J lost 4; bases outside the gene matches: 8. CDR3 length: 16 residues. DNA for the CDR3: TGTGCCAGCAGCCAAGAGATCGCAGGGGGCGGGTACGAGCAGTACTTC. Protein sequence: CASSQEIAGGGYEQYF.

CDR3: CASSLAGGPRYGYTF. The CDR3 DNA follows: TGTGCCAGCAGCTTAGCTGGGGGTCCCCGCTATGGCTACACCTTC. The J gene is TRBJ1-2, the V gene TRBV7-9, with a tentative D call TRBD1 (5 bases). The V gene lost 0 bases and the J gene lost 4 bases, with 12 bases spanning the gap. The CDR3 extends over 15 amino acids. Germline CDR1 reads SEHNR; CDR2 reads FQNEAQ (reference sequence).

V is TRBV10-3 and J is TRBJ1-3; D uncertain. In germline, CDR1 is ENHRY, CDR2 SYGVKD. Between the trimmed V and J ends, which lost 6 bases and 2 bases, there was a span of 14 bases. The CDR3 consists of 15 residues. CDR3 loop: CAISGSQGPGNTIYF. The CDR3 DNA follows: TGTGCCATCAGCGGGTCGCAAGGACCTGGAAACACCATATATTTT.

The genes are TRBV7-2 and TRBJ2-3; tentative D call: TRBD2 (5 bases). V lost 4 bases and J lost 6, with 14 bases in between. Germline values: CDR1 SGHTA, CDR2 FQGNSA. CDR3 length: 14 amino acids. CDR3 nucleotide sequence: TGTGCCAGCAGCTCGTATGACGGGGTGGATACGCAGTATTTT. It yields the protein CASSSYDGVDTQYF.

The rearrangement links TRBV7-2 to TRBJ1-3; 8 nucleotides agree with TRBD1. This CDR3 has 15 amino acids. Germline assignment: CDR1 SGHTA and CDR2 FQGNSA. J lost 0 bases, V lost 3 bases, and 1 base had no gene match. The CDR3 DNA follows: TGTGCCAGCAGCTTGACAGGGGACTCTGGAAACACCATATATTTT. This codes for CASSLTGDSGNTIYF.